Only one count was recorded for the clone carrying this T cell receptor beta chain. There are 17 residues in the CDR3. V lost 1 base, J lost 3 bases, and 5 bases stayed unmatched. Germline-derived CDR1 and CDR2 are SGHRS and YFSETQ. The record originates from a study of blood T cell repertoires in COVID-19. As originally analysed: Estimates of nucleated cell counts were drawn from the amplification of reference gene primers. Generated by immunoSEQ multiplex PCR, the TCRdb table keeps only in-frame clones and is missing some. V and J calls and clone size are as listed in that table; D and trimming were resolved from the DNA. The sample holds over 80,000 clones, about 90% seen once.

This receptor was taken from a human donor with active COVID-19. The donor label of this sample is uncertain. The gene calls are TRBV5-1 and TRBJ2-6; 9 bases are a match to TRBD1. Sequencing input: peripheral blood. The CDR3, as DNA: TGCGCCAGCAGCTTGAACAGGGGGCAGGGTGGGGCCAACGTCCTGACTTTC. Its protein product is CASSLNRGQGGANVLTF.